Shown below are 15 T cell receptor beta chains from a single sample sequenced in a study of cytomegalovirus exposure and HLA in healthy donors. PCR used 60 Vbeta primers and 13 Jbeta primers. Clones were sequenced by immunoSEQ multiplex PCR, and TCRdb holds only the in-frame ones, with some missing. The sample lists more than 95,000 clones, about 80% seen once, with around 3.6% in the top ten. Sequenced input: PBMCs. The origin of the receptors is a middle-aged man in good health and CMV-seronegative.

Here the CDR3 DNA reads TGTGCCAGTAGTATAACAGGATTATACTATGGCTACACCTTC. Its protein product is CASSITGLYYGYTF. The J gene is TRBJ1-2, the V gene TRBV19, with D perhaps TRBD1 (5 bases). Germline lookup yields CDR1 LNHDA and CDR2 SQIVND (reference sequence). V was cut by 2 bases and J by 3 bases, with 10 bases left in between. This CDR3 is 14 amino acids long. The entire variable domain, with the rest obtained from reference TRBV19 and TRBJ1-2, is as follows: DGGITQSPKYLFRKEGQNVTLSCEQNLNHDAMYWYRQDPGQGLRLIYYSQIVNDFQKGDIAEGYSVSREKKESFPLTVTSAQKNPTAFYLCASSITGLYYGYTFGSGTRLTVV.

CDR3 in amino acids: CASSPTQGSYNSPLHF. CDR3 nucleotide sequence: TGTGCCAGCTCACCTACTCAGGGTTCCTATAATTCACCCCTCCACTTT. The chain recombines TRBV18 with TRBJ1-6, with D possibly being TRBD1 (5 bases). The germline gives CDR1 KGHSH, CDR2 LQKENI. The CDR3 spans 16 residues. V was cut by 3 bases and J by 1 base, with 10 bases left in between.

The CDR3 protein is CASSAGAGANVLTF. For the CDR3, the DNA is TGTGCCAGTAGTGCAGGGGCTGGGGCCAACGTCCTGACTTTC. This chain links TRBV19 with TRBJ2-6; maybe TRBD1 (6 bases). Germline lookup yields CDR1 LNHDA and CDR2 SQIVND (reference sequence). V was pared by 5 bases and J by 2 bases, with 7 bases between. This CDR3 comprises 14 residues. The full variable domain, with the rest looked up from reference TRBV19 and TRBJ2-6, is DGGITQSPKYLFRKEGQNVTLSCEQNLNHDAMYWYRQDPGQGLRLIYYSQIVNDFQKGDIAEGYSVSREKKESFPLTVTSAQKNPTAFYLCASSAGAGANVLTFGAGSRLTVL.

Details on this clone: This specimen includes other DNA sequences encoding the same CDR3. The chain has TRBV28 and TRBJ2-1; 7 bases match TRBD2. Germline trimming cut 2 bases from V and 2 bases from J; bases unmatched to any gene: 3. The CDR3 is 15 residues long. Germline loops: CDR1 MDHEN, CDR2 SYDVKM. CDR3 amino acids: CASSLRGGTYNEQFF. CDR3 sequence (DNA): TGTGCCAGCAGTTTACGCGGGGGAACCTACAATGAGCAGTTCTTC.

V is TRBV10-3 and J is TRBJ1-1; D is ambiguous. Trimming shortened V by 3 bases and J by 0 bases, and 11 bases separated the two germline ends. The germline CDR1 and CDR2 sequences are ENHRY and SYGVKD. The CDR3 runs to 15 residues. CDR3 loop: CAISDWQSLNTEAFF. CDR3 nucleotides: TGTGCCATCAGTGATTGGCAGTCTCTGAACACTGAAGCTTTCTTT.

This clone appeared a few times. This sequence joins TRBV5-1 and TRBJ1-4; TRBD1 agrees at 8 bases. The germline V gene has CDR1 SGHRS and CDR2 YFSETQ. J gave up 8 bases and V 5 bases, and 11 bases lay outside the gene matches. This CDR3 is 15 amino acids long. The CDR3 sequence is CASRGSSGGREKLFF. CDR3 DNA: TGCGCCAGCAGGGGGTCCTCAGGGGGCCGGGAAAAACTGTTTTTT.

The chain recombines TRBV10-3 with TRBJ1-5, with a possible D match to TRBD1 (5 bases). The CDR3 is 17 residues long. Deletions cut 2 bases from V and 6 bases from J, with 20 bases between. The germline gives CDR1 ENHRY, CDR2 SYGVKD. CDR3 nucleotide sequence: TGTGCCATCAGTGAGGGTGGCTCAGGAGGGGCGGGTCAGCCCCAGCATTTT. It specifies CAISEGGSGGAGQPQHF.

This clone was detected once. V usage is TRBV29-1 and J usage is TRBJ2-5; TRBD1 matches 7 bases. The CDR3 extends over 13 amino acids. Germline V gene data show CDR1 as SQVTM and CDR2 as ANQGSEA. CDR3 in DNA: TGCAGTGGGGTGGGACAGTACCAAGAGACCCAGTACTTC. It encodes CSGVGQYQETQYF.

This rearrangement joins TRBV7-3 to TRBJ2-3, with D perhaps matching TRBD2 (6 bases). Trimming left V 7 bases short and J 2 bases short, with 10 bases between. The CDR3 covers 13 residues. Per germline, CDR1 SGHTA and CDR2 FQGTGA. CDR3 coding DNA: TGTGCCAGCAATGCGGGGATCACAGATACGCAGTATTTT. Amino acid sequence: CASNAGITDTQYF.

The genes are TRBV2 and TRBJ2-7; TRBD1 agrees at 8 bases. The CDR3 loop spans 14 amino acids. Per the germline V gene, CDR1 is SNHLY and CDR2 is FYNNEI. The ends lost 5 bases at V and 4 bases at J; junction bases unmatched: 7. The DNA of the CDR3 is TGTGCCAGCAGTCCTAGGGACAGGTCTTACGAGCAGTACTTC. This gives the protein CASSPRDRSYEQYF. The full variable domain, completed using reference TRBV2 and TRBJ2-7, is EPEVTQTPSHQVTQMGQEVILRCVPISNHLYFYWYRQILGQKVEFLVSFYNNEISEKSEIFDDQFSVERPDGSNFTLKIRSTKLEDSAMYFCASSPRDRSYEQYFGPGTRLTVT.

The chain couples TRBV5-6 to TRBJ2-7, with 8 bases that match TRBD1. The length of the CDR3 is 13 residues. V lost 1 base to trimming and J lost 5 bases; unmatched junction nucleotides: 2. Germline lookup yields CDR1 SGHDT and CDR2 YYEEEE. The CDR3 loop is CASSLTGGHEQYF. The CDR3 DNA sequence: TGTGCCAGCAGCTTGACAGGGGGACACGAGCAGTACTTC.

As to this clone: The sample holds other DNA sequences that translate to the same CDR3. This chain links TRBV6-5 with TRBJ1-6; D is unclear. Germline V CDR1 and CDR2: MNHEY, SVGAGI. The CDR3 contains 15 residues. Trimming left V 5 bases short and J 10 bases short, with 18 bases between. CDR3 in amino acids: CASSPEGTVRSPLHF. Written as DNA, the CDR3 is TGTGCCAGCAGTCCCGAGGGAACAGTACGATCACCCCTCCACTTT.

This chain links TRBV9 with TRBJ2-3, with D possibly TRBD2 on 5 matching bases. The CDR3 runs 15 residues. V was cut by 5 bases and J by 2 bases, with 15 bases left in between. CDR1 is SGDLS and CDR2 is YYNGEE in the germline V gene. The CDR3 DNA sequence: TGTGCCAGCAGTCTGAGCTTGGGAGTCACAGATACGCAGTATTTT. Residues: CASSLSLGVTDTQYF.

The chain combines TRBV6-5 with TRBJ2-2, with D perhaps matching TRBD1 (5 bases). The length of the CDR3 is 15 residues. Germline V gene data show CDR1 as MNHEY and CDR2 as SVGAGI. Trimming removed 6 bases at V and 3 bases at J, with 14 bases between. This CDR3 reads CASRGPDTYTGELFF. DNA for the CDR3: TGTGCCAGCAGAGGTCCGGACACTTACACCGGGGAGCTGTTTTTT.

Written as DNA, the CDR3 is TGTGCCAGCAGGGCAAGCGGGGTAAATGAGCAGTTCTTC. It codes for CASRASGVNEQFF. The chain uses TRBV7-9 and TRBJ2-1; 7 bases are shared with TRBD2. CDR3 size: 13 residues. Germline loops: CDR1 SEHNR, CDR2 FQNEAQ (reference sequence). With V trimmed by 6 bases and J by 7 bases, 6 bases remained unmatched.